The clone carrying this T cell receptor beta chain showed up just a few times. What it binds is unknown. This sample is drawn from a study of beta chain features in type 1 diabetes. Study information: Sorted cells from all samples, numbering almost 110 million, were examined. Study outcomes and limitations: In all four CD4+ subsets, TCRB CDR3 length was significantly, moderately reduced in type 1 diabetes.

cDNA synthesis used the whole RNA isolate, giving expressed TCRB sequences. Sequenced by immunoSEQ multiplex PCR; TCRdb stores in-frame clones only, minus some. This sample has over 350,000 clones, with about 14% found just once. Post-sort purity exceeded 95% for all sorted populations. The receptor was isolated from a woman under 30 in good health. The source material was naive CD4+ T cells from blood.

CDR3 region: CASSSPYRGRGETQYF. The CDR3 region has the DNA TGTGCCAGCAGTTCTCCATATCGGGGCAGGGGAGAGACCCAGTACTTC. V is TRBV28 and J is TRBJ2-5; the D gene is possibly TRBD1 (6 bases). The CDR3 consists of 16 residues. V lost 4 bases and J lost 4, with 19 bases in between. In germline, CDR1 is MDHEN, CDR2 SYDVKM.